A single sample is the source of the 18 T cell receptor beta chains below, sequenced in a study of T cell responses to AZD1222 COVID-19 vaccine. Clones were read by immunoSEQ multiplex PCR, and TCRdb kept only the in-frame ones, dropping some. Found here are 120,000 or so clones, around nine tenths of them singletons; the top ten hold 3.5% to 4%. Sample: peripheral blood, taken 28 days after the second AZD1222 dose. Receptor source: an adult who received the AZD1222 COVID-19 vaccine.

The rearrangement uses TRBV9 and TRBJ2-4; 8 bases line up with TRBD2. This CDR3 has 15 amino acids. V shed 0 bases, J shed 8 bases, and the junction held 7 bases outside the gene matches. CDR1 is SGDLS and CDR2 is YYNGEE in the germline V gene. The CDR3 sequence: CASSVEGSGTDIQYF. The CDR3 coding sequence is TGTGCCAGCAGCGTAGAGGGTAGCGGGACTGACATTCAGTACTTC. The full variable domain, completed using reference TRBV9 and TRBJ2-4, is DSGVTQTPKHLITATGQRVTLRCSPRSGDLSVYWYQQSLDQGLQFLIQYYNGEERAKGNILERFSAQQFPDLHSELNLSSLELGDSALYFCASSVEGSGTDIQYFGAGTRLSVL.

The chain has TRBV6-2 or TRBV6-3 and TRBJ2-7; a weak D match, TRBD2 (6 bases). V dropped 2 bases and J dropped 3 bases, with 11 bases sitting between them. The CDR3 runs 14 residues. Germline CDR1 is MNHEY and CDR2 is SVGEGT. CDR3 in DNA: TGTGCCAGCAGTTACGGTCCTAGCGTCTACGAGCAGTACTTC. Translation: CASSYGPSVYEQYF.

The chain combines TRBV21-1 with TRBJ1-5; the table calls TRBD1, which could not be checked here. TRBV21-1 is listed as a pseudogene. There are 16 residues in the CDR3. CDR3 protein: CASSKGGTGGNQPQHF. CDR3 coding DNA: TGTGCCAGCAGCAAAGGCGGGACAGGGGGCAATCAGCCCCAGCATTTT.

The chain uses TRBV28 and TRBJ1-6; D is perhaps TRBD1 (5 bases). CDR1 and CDR2 from the germline V gene are MDHEN and SYDVKM. V lost 3 bases, J lost 0 bases, and 9 bases lay in between. The CDR3 consists of 16 residues. In DNA form, the CDR3 reads TGTGCCAGCAGTTTGGAAAGGGGCTCCTATAATTCACCCCTCCACTTT. Protein product: CASSLERGSYNSPLHF. The variable domain in full, completed from reference TRBV28 and TRBJ1-6, reads DVKVTQSSRYLVKRTGEKVFLECVQDMDHENMFWYRQDPGLGLRLIYFSYDVKMKEKGDIPEGYSVSREKKERFSLILESASTNQTSMYLCASSLERGSYNSPLHFGNGTRLTVT.

V is TRBV10-3 and J is TRBJ1-4, with a tentative D call TRBD1 (5 bases). The CDR3 has 16 amino acids. The germline V gene has CDR1 ENHRY and CDR2 SYGVKD. The V end was cut by 7 bases, the J end by 0 bases, with 15 bases between. This chain's CDR3 is CAITEQGTATNEKLFF. Written as DNA, the CDR3 is TGTGCCATCACAGAGCAGGGAACGGCAACTAATGAAAAACTGTTTTTT.

This chain joins TRBV5-4 and TRBJ1-4; TRBD1 agrees at 7 bases. J lost 0 bases, V lost 4 bases, and 6 bases had no gene match. The germline V gene has CDR1 SGHNT and CDR2 YYREEE (reference sequence). The CDR3 runs 16 residues. DNA for the CDR3: TGTGCCAGCAGCCTCGGACAGGTCGCAACTAATGAAAAACTGTTTTTT. This translates into CASSLGQVATNEKLFF.

This rearrangement joins TRBV15 to TRBJ1-6; the match to TRBD1 covers 10 bases. The CDR3 loop spans 17 amino acids. J gave up 7 bases and V 2 bases, and 8 bases lay outside the gene matches. Germline lookup yields CDR1 LNHNV and CDR2 YYDKDF (reference sequence). CDR3 coding DNA: TGTGCCACCAGCAGACGGTTTCGACAGGGGGCGAATTCACCCCTCCACTTT. Protein product: CATSRRFRQGANSPLHF.

V and J are TRBV28 and TRBJ1-5, with 11 bases fitting TRBD1. Germline CDR1 MDHEN, CDR2 SYDVKM. This CDR3 is 15 amino acids long. V shed 3 bases, J shed 6 bases, and the junction held 4 bases outside the gene matches. This chain's CDR3 is CASSFLGQGAQPQHF. DNA of the CDR3: TGTGCCAGCAGTTTCCTCGGACAGGGGGCTCAGCCCCAGCATTTT.

The V gene is TRBV27, the J gene TRBJ2-3; 13 bases align to TRBD2. This CDR3 region has 16 residues. J was trimmed by 9 bases and V by 7 bases; bases with no gene match: 13. Germline V CDR1 and CDR2: MNHEY, SMNVEV (reference sequence). In DNA form, the CDR3 reads TGTGCCAGCACCAGGACTAGCGGGGGACGACGCCGAACGCAGTATTTT. This codes for CASTRTSGGRRRTQYF.

This clone has just one count. The chain is built from TRBV9 and TRBJ2-7; a possible D gene is TRBD2 (6 bases). Germline CDR1 and CDR2: SGDLS and YYNGEE. CDR3 length: 15 residues. Trimming pared 3 bases from V and 3 bases from J, leaving 16 bases between. The CDR3 here is CASSASGTWLYEQYF. The CDR3 nucleotides are TGTGCCAGCAGCGCATCCGGGACTTGGCTCTACGAGCAGTACTTC.

The chain has TRBV27 and TRBJ2-5; TRBD1 aligns across 10 bases. Germline V CDR1 and CDR2: MNHEY, SMNVEV (reference sequence). This CDR3 has 15 amino acids. Germline trimming cut 5 bases from V and 3 bases from J; bases unmatched to any gene: 6. CDR3 residues: CASSISGTGEETQYF. The DNA for the CDR3 is TGTGCCAGCAGTATCTCCGGGACAGGGGAAGAGACCCAGTACTTC.

The V call is TRBV4-3, the J call TRBJ1-1; D unresolved. V dropped 1 base and J dropped 11 bases, with 17 bases sitting between them. The CDR3 is 14 amino acids. Germline lookup yields CDR1 LGHNA and CDR2 YSLEER. The CDR3 spells CASSQAFGVIRAFF. CDR3 sequence (DNA): TGCGCCAGCAGCCAAGCCTTTGGCGTCATCCGCGCTTTCTTT.

The J gene is TRBJ1-2, the V gene TRBV6-4, with D unclear. Trimming stripped 7 bases from V and 8 bases from J, with 11 bases between. This CDR3 region has 11 residues. The germline V gene encodes CDR1 MRHNA and CDR2 SNTAGT. For the CDR3, the DNA is TGTGCCAGCACAAACCTGAGGGGCTACACCTTC. This translates into CASTNLRGYTF.

V gene TRBV24-1 combines with J gene TRBJ1-2; 7 bases fit TRBD1. Looked up from germline, CDR1 is KGHDR and CDR2 is SFDVKD. The CDR3 sequence is 14 residues long. Germline trimming cut 3 bases from V and 4 bases from J; bases unmatched to any gene: 4. The CDR3 DNA sequence: TGTGCCACCAGTGATCCCAGACAGGGCTATGGCTACACCTTC. This codes for CATSDPRQGYGYTF.

V usage is TRBV6-2 or TRBV6-3 and J usage is TRBJ2-1; possibly TRBD1 for D (6 bases). Germline loops: CDR1 MNHEY, CDR2 SVGEGT. Trimming removed 6 bases at V and 1 base at J, with 19 bases between. This CDR3 has 17 amino acids. The CDR3, as DNA: TGTGCCAGCAGCCACCCCAGGGGCGGTAGTTCCTACAATGAGCAGTTCTTC. Its protein is CASSHPRGGSSYNEQFF.

The chain is built from TRBV7-2 and TRBJ1-6, with a tentative D call TRBD1 (6 bases). The CDR3 has 17 residues. The V gene lost 8 bases and the J gene lost 7 bases, with 24 bases spanning the gap. Germline V gene lookup returns CDR1 SGHTA and CDR2 FQGNSA. CDR3: CASAENRVGGQNSPLHF. The CDR3 DNA sequence: TGTGCCAGCGCCGAGAACCGTGTCGGGGGCCAAAATTCACCCCTCCACTTT. The full variable domain, in which reference TRBV7-2 and TRBJ1-6 provide the parts outside the CDR3, is GAGVSQSPSNKVTEKGKDVELRCDPISGHTALYWYRQSLGQGLEFLIYFQGNSAPDKSGLPSDRFSAERTGGSVSTLTIQRTQQEDSAVYLCASAENRVGGQNSPLHFGNGTRLTVT.

The chain carries TRBV5-4 and TRBJ1-2; perhaps TRBD1 as D (6 bases). This CDR3 is built from 14 residues. Germline V gives CDR1 SGHNT, CDR2 YYREEE (reference sequence). Trimming took off 4 bases at V and 7 bases at J, with 17 bases between the two ends. For the CDR3, the DNA is TGTGCCAGCAGCACGGCTGACAGGCTCGGTGGCTACACCTTC. Translating it yields CASSTADRLGGYTF.

CDR3 bases: TGCGCCAGCAGCCAAGTTTCGGGCGGGGGGGTAGATACGCAGTATTTT. It is translated as CASSQVSGGGVDTQYF. The rearrangement uses TRBV4-3 and TRBJ2-3; 9 bases agree with TRBD2. The trim removed 1 base at V and 5 bases at J, leaving 7 bases unmatched. The germline gives CDR1 LGHNA, CDR2 YSLEER. This CDR3 has 16 residues.